Listed below are T cell receptor beta chains from one sample, sequenced in a study of radiation and T cells in renal cell carcinoma. Method: immunoSEQ multiplex PCR; TCRdb's copy keeps in-frame clones and lacks some. The sample has approximately 21,000 clones, around half seen once. This material consisted of tumor tissue, taken from a patient whose treatment was nephrectomy without radiotherapy. The receptors come from a human donor with renal cell carcinoma. Each CDR3 is given with its conserved first and last residue. The D gene is left open where the match is weak. The size of a clone is reported for some rows only, either as once, few or many, or as a class for expanded clones.

CASSRRQAGTDTQYF | TGTGCCAGCAGCAGACGACAGGCAGGCACAGATACGCAGTATTTT | TRBJ2-3 | TRBV9 | . | .
CASSYSRGGTDTQYF | TGTGCCAGCAGTTATAGTAGGGGAGGCACAGATACGCAGTATTTT | TRBJ2-3 | TRBV28 | few | .
CSVVGGGDSGNTIYF | TGCAGCGTTGTGGGGGGAGGGGACTCTGGAAACACCATATATTTT | TRBJ1-3 | TRBV29-1 | . | .
CASRNDRGLDYGYTF | TGTGCCAGCAGAAACGACAGGGGGCTAGACTATGGCTACACCTTC | TRBJ1-2 | TRBV6-1 | few | TRBD1
CASSLGTGNQPQHF | TGTGCCAGCAGCCTTGGGACAGGCAATCAGCCCCAGCATTTT | TRBJ1-5 | TRBV7-6 | . | TRBD1
CASSLVAANTGELFF | TGTGCCAGCAGCTTAGTGGCAGCGAACACCGGGGAGCTGTTTTTT | TRBJ2-2 | TRBV25-1 | . | .
CSASSIEAFF | TGCAGTGCTTCCTCGATTGAAGCTTTCTTT | TRBJ1-1 | TRBV20-1 | medium-sized | .
CASSSTGLRNTIYF | TGTGCCAGCAGCTCGACAGGGCTCAGAAACACCATATATTTT | TRBJ1-3 | TRBV7-9 | . | TRBD1
CASSQELADTNYGYTF | TGCGCCAGCAGCCAAGAGCTCGCAGATACTAACTATGGCTACACCTTC | TRBJ1-2 | TRBV4-1 | few | .
CASSLDGAGGYEQYF | TGCGCCAGCAGCTTGGATGGGGCGGGGGGCTACGAGCAGTACTTC | TRBJ2-7 | TRBV5-1 | . | TRBD2
CASSLTLAGADTQYF | TGTGCCAGCAGCTTAACTCTAGCGGGGGCAGATACGCAGTATTTT | TRBJ2-3 | TRBV7-3 | few | TRBD2
CASSSQTNSYEQYF | TGTGCCAGCAGCTCTCAGACAAACTCCTACGAGCAGTACTTC | TRBJ2-7 | TRBV5-4 | few | .
CSVGTDTSTDTQYF | TGCAGCGTTGGGACAGATACTAGCACAGATACGCAGTATTTT | TRBJ2-3 | TRBV29-1 | few | .
CASSTSGGLYEQYF | TGTGCCAGCAGCACTAGCGGGGGGCTCTACGAGCAGTACTTC | TRBJ2-7 | TRBV7-2 | . | TRBD2
CAWRDRSYTEAFF | TGTGCCTGGAGGGACAGATCCTACACTGAAGCTTTCTTT | TRBJ1-1 | TRBV30 | . | .
CATSRDDLNEQFF | TGTGCCACCAGCAGAGATGACCTCAATGAGCAGTTCTTC | TRBJ2-1 | TRBV15 | . | .
CATQSSGGAGNEQFF | TGTGCCACCCAATCGAGCGGGGGGGCCGGCAATGAGCAGTTCTTC | TRBJ2-1 | TRBV19 | few | TRBD2
CATSREDRVNSNQPQHF | TGTGCCACCAGCAGAGAAGACAGAGTTAATAGCAATCAGCCCCAGCATTTT | TRBJ1-5 | TRBV15 | medium-sized | .
CASSYVQENYGYTF | TGTGCCAGCAGTTACGTTCAGGAGAACTATGGCTACACCTTC | TRBJ1-2 | TRBV6-5 | . | .
CASSPTTGGGQPQHF | TGTGCCAGCAGCCCTACCACAGGGGGAGGCCAGCCCCAGCATTTT | TRBJ1-5 | TRBV4-2 | . | TRBD1
CASSTFGQGALGGYTF | TGTGCCAGCAGCACTTTCGGACAGGGGGCCCTAGGGGGCTACACCTTC | TRBJ1-2 | TRBV9 | . | TRBD1
CASSLTPSGSQETQYF | TGTGCCAGCAGCTTAACTCCCAGCGGGTCACAAGAGACCCAGTACTTC | TRBJ2-5 | TRBV7-3 | . | .
CASSLTGSSGNTIYF | TGTGCCAGCAGCTTAACAGGATCCTCTGGAAACACCATATATTTT | TRBJ1-3 | TRBV13 | few | .
CASSSSGGGLSEAFF | TGTGCCAGCAGCTCCAGTGGGGGAGGGCTATCTGAAGCTTTCTTT | TRBJ1-1 | TRBV7-3 | few | .
CASSPTGTRGGNTIYF | TGTGCCAGCAGCCCTACCGGGACACGTGGAGGAAACACCATATATTTT | TRBJ1-3 | TRBV5-4 | . | .
CASSQDHGRMYGYTF | TGTGCCAGCAGCCAAGACCACGGACGGATGTATGGCTACACCTTC | TRBJ1-2 | TRBV14 | few | .
CSAGGWETQYF | TGCAGTGCCGGGGGATGGGAGACCCAGTACTTC | TRBJ2-5 | TRBV20-1 | . | .
CASSTEGLYGNQPQHF | TGTGCCAGTAGTACTGAGGGGCTCTACGGCAATCAGCCCCAGCATTTT | TRBJ1-5 | TRBV19 | . | .
CASSLGRGLAGLETQYF | TGCGCCAGCAGCTTGGGGCGTGGACTAGCGGGGTTGGAGACCCAGTACTTC | TRBJ2-5 | TRBV5-1 | . | TRBD2
CASMGSSSGNTIYF | TGTGCCTCAATGGGATCGAGCTCTGGAAACACCATATATTTT | TRBJ1-3 | TRBV18 | . | .
CASSSLGWDGGHEQYF | TGCGCCAGCAGCTCCCTGGGATGGGACGGGGGGCATGAGCAGTACTTC | TRBJ2-7 | TRBV5-1 | medium-sized | .
CASSSNRDEQYF | TGTGCCAGCAGCTCCAACAGGGACGAGCAGTACTTC | TRBJ2-7 | TRBV7-2 | . | .
CASSLGQGNNYGYTF | TGTGCCAGCAGTTTAGGGCAGGGGAATAACTATGGCTACACCTTC | TRBJ1-2 | TRBV28 | few | .
CASSSGGQHPANEKLFF | TGTGCCAGCAGCTCCGGGGGCCAACATCCGGCTAATGAAAAACTGTTTTTT | TRBJ1-4 | TRBV7-2 | . | .
CAWSVEREGNTIYF | TGTGCCTGGAGTGTTGAGAGGGAAGGAAACACCATATATTTT | TRBJ1-3 | TRBV30 | . | .
CASGRGQGDQPQHF | TGTGCCAGCGGCCGGGGCCAGGGAGATCAGCCCCAGCATTTT | TRBJ1-5 | TRBV9 | . | .
CASSPGPTGSYEQYF | TGTGCCAGCAGCCCTGGACCTACAGGGTCCTACGAGCAGTACTTC | TRBJ2-7 | TRBV9 | once | .
CASSLEPSATYEQYF | TGTGCCAGCAGCTTAGAGCCTAGCGCTACCTACGAGCAGTACTTC | TRBJ2-7 | TRBV7-2 | . | .
CASSLGGARTGELFF | TGTGCCAGCAGCTTAGGAGGGGCCAGGACCGGGGAGCTGTTTTTT | TRBJ2-2 | TRBV7-3 | . | .
CASSPMAPPYEQYF | TGTGCCAGCAGCCCCATGGCACCCCCCTACGAGCAGTACTTC | TRBJ2-7 | TRBV7-2 | . | .
CASSPSRAGVSTGELFF | TGTGCCAGCAGCCCCTCTCGTGCGGGGGTTAGTACCGGGGAGCTGTTTTTT | TRBJ2-2 | TRBV7-9 | . | TRBD2
CASSQAGPTNYGYTF | TGCGCCAGCAGCCAAGCAGGGCCGACTAACTATGGCTACACCTTC | TRBJ1-2 | TRBV4-3 | medium-sized | .
CASSWLGPNQPQHF | TGTGCCAGCAGTTGGTTGGGACCCAATCAGCCCCAGCATTTT | TRBJ1-5 | TRBV27 | . | .
CAISRAFGGYTF | TGTGCCATCAGTCGGGCGTTCGGGGGCTACACCTTC | TRBJ1-2 | TRBV10-3 | few | .
CASSIGTANSPLHF | TGTGCCAGCAGCATCGGGACAGCAAATTCACCCCTCCACTTT | TRBJ1-6 | TRBV7-8 | few | TRBD1